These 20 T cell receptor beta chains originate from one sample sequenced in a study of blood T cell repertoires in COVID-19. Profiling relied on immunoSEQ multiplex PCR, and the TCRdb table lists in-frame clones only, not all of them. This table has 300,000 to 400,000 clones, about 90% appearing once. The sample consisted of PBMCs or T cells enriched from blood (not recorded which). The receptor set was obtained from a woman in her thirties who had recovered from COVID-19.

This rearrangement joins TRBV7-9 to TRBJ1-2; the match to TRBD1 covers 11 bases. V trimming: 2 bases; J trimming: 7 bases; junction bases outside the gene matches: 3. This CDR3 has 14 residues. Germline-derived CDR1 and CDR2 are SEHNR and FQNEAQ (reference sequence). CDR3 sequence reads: CASSLSGQGVGYTF. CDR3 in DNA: TGTGCCAGCAGCTTATCGGGACAGGGGGTTGGCTACACCTTC.

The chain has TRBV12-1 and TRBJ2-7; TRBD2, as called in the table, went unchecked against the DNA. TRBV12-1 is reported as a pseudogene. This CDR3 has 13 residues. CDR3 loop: CASSGEIAYEQYF. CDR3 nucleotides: TGTGCCAGCAGCGGAGAAATTGCCTACGAGCAGTACTTC.

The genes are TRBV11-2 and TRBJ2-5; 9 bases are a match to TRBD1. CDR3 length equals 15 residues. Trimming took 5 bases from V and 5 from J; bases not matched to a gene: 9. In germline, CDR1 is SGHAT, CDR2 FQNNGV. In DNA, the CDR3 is TGTGCCAGCAGCGGGACAGGGTTGGTTCCCGAGACCCAGTACTTC. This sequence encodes CASSGTGLVPETQYF. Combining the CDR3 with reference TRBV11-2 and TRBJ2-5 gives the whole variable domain EAGVAQSPRYKIIEKRQSVAFWCNPISGHATLYWYQQILGQGPKLLIQFQNNGVVDDSQLPKDRFSAERLKGVDSTLKIQPAKLEDSAVYLCASSGTGLVPETQYFGPGTRLLVL.

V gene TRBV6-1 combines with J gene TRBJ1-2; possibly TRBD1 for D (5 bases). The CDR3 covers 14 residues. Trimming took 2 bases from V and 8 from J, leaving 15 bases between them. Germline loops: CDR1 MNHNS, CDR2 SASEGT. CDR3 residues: CASSETGRARGYTF. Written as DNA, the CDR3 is TGTGCCAGCAGTGAAACAGGAAGAGCACGAGGCTACACCTTC.

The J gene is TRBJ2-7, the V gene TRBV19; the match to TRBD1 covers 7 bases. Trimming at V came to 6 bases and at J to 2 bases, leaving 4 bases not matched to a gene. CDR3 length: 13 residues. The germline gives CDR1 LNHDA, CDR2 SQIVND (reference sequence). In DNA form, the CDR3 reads TGTGCCAGTAGCCTGGGACAGACCTACGAGCAGTACTTC. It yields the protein CASSLGQTYEQYF.

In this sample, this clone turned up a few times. The chain's CDR3 is CASSLVGDRASEQYF. The CDR3 DNA reads as TGCGCCAGCAGCTTGGTGGGGGACAGGGCTTCCGAGCAGTACTTC. The chain is built from TRBV5-1 and TRBJ2-7, with 9 bases matching TRBD1. Germline lookup yields CDR1 SGHRS and CDR2 YFSETQ. This CDR3 has 15 amino acids. Germline trimming cut 0 bases from V and 6 bases from J; bases unmatched to any gene: 7.

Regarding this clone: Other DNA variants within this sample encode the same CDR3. This CDR3 is CASSRGQGYGYTF. The CDR3 coding sequence is TGTGCCAGCAGTAGGGGACAGGGATATGGCTACACCTTC. V is TRBV12-3 or TRBV12-4 and J is TRBJ1-2; 9 nucleotides agree with TRBD1. Trimming took 5 bases from V and 5 from J; bases not matched to a gene: 3. The CDR3 is made up of 13 amino acids.

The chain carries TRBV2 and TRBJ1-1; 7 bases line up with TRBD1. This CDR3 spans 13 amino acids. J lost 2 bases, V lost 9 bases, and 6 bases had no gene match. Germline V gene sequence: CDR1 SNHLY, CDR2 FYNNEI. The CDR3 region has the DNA TGTGCCAGGCCGGGACAGTCAAACACTGAAGCTTTCTTT. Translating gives CARPGQSNTEAFF.

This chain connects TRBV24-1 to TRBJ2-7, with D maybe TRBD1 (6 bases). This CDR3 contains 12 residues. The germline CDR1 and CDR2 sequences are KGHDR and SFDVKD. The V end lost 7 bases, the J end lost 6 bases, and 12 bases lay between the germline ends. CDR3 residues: CATSGQGREQYF. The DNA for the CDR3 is TGTGCCACCAGCGGTCAGGGGCGCGAGCAGTACTTC.

The CDR3 spells CASSGTRGRGETQYF. For the CDR3, the DNA is TGCGCCAGCAGCGGGACCAGGGGGCGCGGGGAGACCCAGTACTTC. The rearrangement joins TRBV5-1 to TRBJ2-5, with TRBD1 matching over 8 bases. Germline V gene lookup returns CDR1 SGHRS and CDR2 YFSETQ. The CDR3 spans 15 residues. V shed 4 bases and J 5 bases; nucleotides not matched to a gene: 10.

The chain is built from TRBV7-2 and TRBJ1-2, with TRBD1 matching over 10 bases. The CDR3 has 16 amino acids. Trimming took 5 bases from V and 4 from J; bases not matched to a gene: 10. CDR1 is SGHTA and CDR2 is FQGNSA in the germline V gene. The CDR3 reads CASSPDRGPVFYGYTF. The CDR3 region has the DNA TGTGCCAGCAGCCCCGACAGGGGGCCCGTTTTCTATGGCTACACCTTC.

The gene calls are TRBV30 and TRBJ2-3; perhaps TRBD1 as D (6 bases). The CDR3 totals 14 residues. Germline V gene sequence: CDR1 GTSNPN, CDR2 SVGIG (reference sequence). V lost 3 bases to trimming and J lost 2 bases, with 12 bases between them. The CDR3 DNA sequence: TGTGCCTGGAGCTTCAGGGGAACCACAGATACGCAGTATTTT. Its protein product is CAWSFRGTTDTQYF.

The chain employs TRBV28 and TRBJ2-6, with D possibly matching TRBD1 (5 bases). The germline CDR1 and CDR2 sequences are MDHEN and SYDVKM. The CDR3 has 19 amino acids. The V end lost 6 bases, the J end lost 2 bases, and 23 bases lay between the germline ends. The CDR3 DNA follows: TGTGCCAGCAGGGCCATAATAAGGCAGGGTTTAGCTGGGGCCAACGTCCTGACTTTC. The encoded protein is CASRAIIRQGLAGANVLTF.

The CDR3 region has the DNA TGTGCCAGCAGTGCAGGGGCTAACTATGGCTACACCTTC. Encoded protein: CASSAGANYGYTF. The rearrangement uses TRBV12-3 or TRBV12-4 and TRBJ1-2; D perhaps matches TRBD1 (6 bases). Trimming shortened V by 5 bases and J by 0 bases, and 7 bases separated the two germline ends. The CDR3 has 13 amino acids.

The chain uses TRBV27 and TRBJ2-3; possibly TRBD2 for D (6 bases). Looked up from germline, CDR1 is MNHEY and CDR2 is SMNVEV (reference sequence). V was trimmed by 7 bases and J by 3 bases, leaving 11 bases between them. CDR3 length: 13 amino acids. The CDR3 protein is CASIQRGTDTQYF. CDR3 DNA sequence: TGTGCCAGCATTCAACGGGGGACAGATACGCAGTATTTT.

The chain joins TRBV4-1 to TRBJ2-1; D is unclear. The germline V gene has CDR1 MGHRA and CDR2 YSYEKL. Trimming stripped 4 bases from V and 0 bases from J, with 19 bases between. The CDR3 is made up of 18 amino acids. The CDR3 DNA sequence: TGCGCCAGCAGCCTCCAACCTCGATCCTCGAGCTCCTACAATGAGCAGTTCTTC. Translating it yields CASSLQPRSSSSYNEQFF.

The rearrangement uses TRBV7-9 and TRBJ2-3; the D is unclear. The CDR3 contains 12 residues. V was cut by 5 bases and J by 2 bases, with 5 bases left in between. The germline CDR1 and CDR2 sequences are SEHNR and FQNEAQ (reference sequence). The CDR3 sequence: CASSLLTDTQYF. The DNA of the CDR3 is TGTGCCAGCAGCCTACTCACAGATACGCAGTATTTT.

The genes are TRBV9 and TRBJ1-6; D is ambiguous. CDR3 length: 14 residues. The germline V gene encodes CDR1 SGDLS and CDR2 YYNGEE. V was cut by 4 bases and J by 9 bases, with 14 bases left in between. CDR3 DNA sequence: TGTGCCAGCAGCTCAGACGGATGGGCTTCACCCCTCCACTTT. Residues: CASSSDGWASPLHF. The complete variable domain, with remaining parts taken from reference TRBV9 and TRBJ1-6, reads DSGVTQTPKHLITATGQRVTLRCSPRSGDLSVYWYQQSLDQGLQFLIQYYNGEERAKGNILERFSAQQFPDLHSELNLSSLELGDSALYFCASSSDGWASPLHFGNGTRLTVT.

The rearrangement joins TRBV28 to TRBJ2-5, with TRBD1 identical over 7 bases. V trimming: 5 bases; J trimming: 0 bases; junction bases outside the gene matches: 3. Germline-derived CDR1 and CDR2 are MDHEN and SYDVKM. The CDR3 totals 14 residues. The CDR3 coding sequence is TGTGCCAGCAGTCTGGGACAGTACCAAGAGACCCAGTACTTC. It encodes CASSLGQYQETQYF. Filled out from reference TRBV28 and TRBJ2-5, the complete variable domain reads DVKVTQSSRYLVKRTGEKVFLECVQDMDHENMFWYRQDPGLGLRLIYFSYDVKMKEKGDIPEGYSVSREKKERFSLILESASTNQTSMYLCASSLGQYQETQYFGPGTRLLVL.

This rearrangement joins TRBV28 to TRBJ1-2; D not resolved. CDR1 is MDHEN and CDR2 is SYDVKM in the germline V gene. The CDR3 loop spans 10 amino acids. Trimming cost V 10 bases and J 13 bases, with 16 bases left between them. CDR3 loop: CATTSAGFTF. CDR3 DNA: TGTGCCACCACCTCCGCCGGGTTCACCTTC.